A selection of T cell receptor beta chains follows, all from one sample in a study of identical twins. TCRdb reanalysed the 5' RACE reads using MiXCR and keeps one entry per CDR3 protein. The table records around 95,000 distinct CDR3 sequences, about 5.6% of them present only once. Sequenced sample: memory T cells sorted from blood. All receptors derive from a woman aged 45-59 years in good health. CDR3s leave out the opening cysteine and the closing phenylalanine or tryptophan. Expanded clones are given a class, and other clones once, few, many or no size at all.

>TRBV11-2|TRBJ1-2|.
ASSLDGGTGVPSGGYT
>TRBV5-5|TRBJ2-6|many
ASSSVLAAGANVLT
>TRBV11-2|TRBJ2-3|many
ASSLESGRATDTQY
>TRBV29-1|TRBJ1-5|many
SVYEGGNQPQH
>TRBV30|TRBJ2-3|.
ASGWGSTDTQY
>TRBV20-1|TRBJ2-1|many
SARGPSGKSNEQF
>TRBV3-1|TRBJ2-7|.
ASSYKSGSPNEQY
>TRBV20-1|TRBJ2-7|many
SAASGTGTEQY
>TRBV10-2|TRBJ1-5|many
ASRGDSTNQPQH
>TRBV12-3/TRBV12-4|TRBJ2-3|many
ASSLALRVRTGPYTDTQY
>TRBV20-1|TRBJ2-6|many
SARLPGANVLT
>TRBV7-2|TRBJ2-1|many
ASSSMSISNEQF
>TRBV7-2|TRBJ2-3|many
ASSATSGIVDTQY
>TRBV5-6|TRBJ2-7|.
ASSLGGTGGYYEQY
>TRBV27|TRBJ1-1|.
ASSFRGGAEAF
>TRBV29-1|TRBJ2-3|many
SVHPGLAGGRGLADTQY
>TRBV12-3/TRBV12-4|TRBJ2-3|many
ASSDGRGTDTQY
>TRBV12-3/TRBV12-4|TRBJ2-1|medium-sized
ASGDGRGAEQF
>TRBV29-1|TRBJ2-3|many
SVWGGSDTQY
>TRBV4-1|TRBJ1-2|many
ASSRGPGQGEGYT
>TRBV19|TRBJ2-3|many
ASGVRLADTQY
>TRBV7-9|TRBJ2-5|.
ASSFIAGETQY